This TCR beta chain was captured in a study of T cell changes during pregnancy in multiple sclerosis. Profiling relied on immunoSEQ multiplex PCR, and the TCRdb table lists in-frame clones only, not all of them. Among 30,000 to 45,000 clones, around 90% were seen once, and the ten largest hold 12%. V was cut by 1 base and J by 6 bases, with 4 bases left in between. The CDR3 is 12 amino acids. Germline V gene data show CDR1 as WSHSY and CDR2 as SAAADI. Source: CD8+ T cells from peripheral blood mononuclear cells, taken after pregnancy. V gene TRBV10-2 combines with J gene TRBJ1-5; D uncertain. The sequence was obtained from a female donor with multiple sclerosis, enrolled in a pregnancy study. The DNA for the CDR3 is TGCGCCAGCAGTGAGTGGGCTCAGCCCCAGCATTTT. It codes for CASSEWAQPQHF.